The 18 T cell receptor beta chains presented below share a single source sample, sequenced in a study of glioma-infiltrating T cells. The iRepertoire nested amplicon-rescue multiplex PCR amplified TCR alpha and beta CDR3s from RNA. Each CDR3 protein gets one entry after TCRdb re-called the multiplex PCR reads with MiXCR. The table shows about 410,000 distinct CDR3 sequences, with 41% occurring only once. The sequenced sample was glioma tissue, nonneoplastic brain tissue, or PBMCs (not recorded which). All receptors come from a human donor with low-grade glioma or glioblastoma, undergoing nonglioma brain surgery, or in good health (not recorded which).

The chain combines TRBV4-2 with TRBJ2-7; TRBD2 might be the D (6 bases). Trimming cost V 0 bases and J 7 bases, with 16 bases left between them. Germline V gene data show CDR1 as LGHNA and CDR2 as YNFKEQ. The CDR3 extends over 15 amino acids. The CDR3: CASSQDSRRAREQYF. As DNA, the CDR3 is TGTGCCAGCAGCCAAGATAGCAGGAGGGCTCGAGAGCAGTACTTC.

The CDR3 region is CASSLALFRDTQYF. The CDR3 nucleotides are TGTGCCAGCAGCTTAGCTCTATTTCGAGATACGCAGTATTTT. The rearrangement joins TRBV7-2 to TRBJ2-3; no firm D call. This CDR3 spans 14 amino acids. V was pared by 0 bases and J by 5 bases, with 9 bases between. Germline V CDR1 and CDR2: SGHTA, FQGNSA. Drawing the rest from reference TRBV7-2 and TRBJ2-3, the complete variable domain is GAGVSQSPSNKVTEKGKDVELRCDPISGHTALYWYRQSLGQGLEFLIYFQGNSAPDKSGLPSDRFSAERTGGSVSTLTIQRTQQEDSAVYLCASSLALFRDTQYFGPGTRLTVL.

This clonotype was observed at least ten times. This chain joins TRBV20-1 and TRBJ1-1; D gene uncertain. Germline CDR1 reads DFQATT; CDR2 reads SNEGSKA (reference sequence). V was clipped by 3 bases and J by 0 bases, with 11 bases between them. This CDR3 is built from 14 residues. In DNA, the CDR3 is TGCAGTGCTAGCTCGTCAGCCATGAACACTGAAGCTTTCTTT. This gives the protein CSASSSAMNTEAFF.

This chain links TRBV6-2 or TRBV6-3 with TRBJ1-5, with a possible D match to TRBD1 (5 bases). Germline lookup yields CDR1 MNHEY and CDR2 SVGEGT. CDR3 length: 20 amino acids. V shed 4 bases and J shed 4 bases, with 29 bases lying between them. In DNA form, the CDR3 reads TGTGCCAGCAGTTCATGGAGGGGCTTATCGGGGGGAAACCCAAATCAGCCCCAGCATTTT. Its protein product is CASSSWRGLSGGNPNQPQHF.

This clonotype is a singleton in its sample. Just one base apart from a much larger clone, this may be a read error. The final CDR3 position lacks the conserved phenylalanine or tryptophan, pointing to a likely read error. The rearrangement uses TRBV29-1 and TRBJ1-5; no firm D call. The CDR3 loop spans 12 amino acids. V lost 7 bases and J lost 0, with 7 bases in between. Germline V gene data show CDR1 as SQVTM and CDR2 as ANQGSEA. CDR3 nucleotide sequence: TGCAGCGCCCAATATAGCAATCAGCCCCAGCATCTT. Translating it yields CSAQYSNQPQHL.

With regard to this clonotype: A clone one base away is much larger, so this may be a read error. The chain uses TRBV15 and TRBJ2-3; D remains unclear. The CDR3 length is 11 residues. Per germline, CDR1 LNHNV and CDR2 YYDKDF (reference sequence). V lost 3 bases to trimming and J lost 5 bases, with 3 bases between them. CDR3 in amino acids: CATSSKDTQYF. The CDR3 DNA follows: TGTGCCACCAGCAGTAAAGATACGCAGTATTTT. Full variable domain (rest looked up from reference TRBV15 and TRBJ2-3): DAMVIQNPRYQVTQFGKPVTLSCSQTLNHNVMYWYQQKSSQAPKLLFHYYDKDFNNEADTPDNFQSRRPNTSFCFLDIRSPGLGDTAMYLCATSSKDTQYFGPGTRLTVL.

This clonotype was picked up a small number of times. The V and J genes are TRBV7-9 and TRBJ2-7; 10 positions match TRBD1. The V segment lost 6 bases and the J segment 2 bases; nucleotides outside the gene matches: 4. This CDR3 is 14 amino acids long. Germline lookup yields CDR1 SEHNR and CDR2 FQNEAQ (reference sequence). CDR3 coding DNA: TGTGCCAGCAGGCGGGACAGGGGTGCCTACGAGCAGTACTTC. Its translation is CASRRDRGAYEQYF.

V gene TRBV20-1 combines with J gene TRBJ1-5, with 10 bases fitting TRBD1. The germline CDR1 and CDR2 sequences are DFQATT and SNEGSKA (reference sequence). Germline trimming cut 3 bases from V and 5 bases from J; bases unmatched to any gene: 4. The CDR3 spans 14 residues. As DNA, the CDR3 is TGCAGTGCTAGGGACAGGGGGGGTCATCAGCCCCAGCATTTT. Its protein is CSARDRGGHQPQHF.

This clonotype has just one count. Germline and junction disagree at one end, which may indicate a read error. The V call is TRBV20-1, the J call TRBJ1-1; 11 bases are a match to TRBD1. Germline V lookup: CDR1 DFQATT, CDR2 SNEGSKA (reference sequence). The CDR3 totals 14 residues. The CDR3 DNA reads TGCAGTGCTAGGGGGACAGGGGGAAGCACTGAAGCTCTCTTT. Protein product: CSARGTGGSTEALF.

The V call is TRBV6-2 or TRBV6-3, the J call TRBJ1-2; no definite D call. The CDR3 extends over 13 amino acids. Germline CDR1 is MNHEY and CDR2 is SVGEGT. With 2 bases removed from V and 10 bases from J, the gap between germline ends came to 14 bases. CDR3 in amino acids: CASSYAGFYNYTF. The DNA for the CDR3 is TGTGCCAGCAGTTACGCCGGATTCTATAACTACACCTTC.

With respect to this clonotype: This could be a read error, since a much larger clone is one nucleotide away. The chain uses TRBV6-6 and TRBJ1-5; D unclear. CDR3 length: 15 amino acids. The V gene's germline CDR1 is MNHNY and CDR2 SVGAGI (reference sequence). The CDR3 nucleotides read TGTGCCAGCAGTTACAGCCCGTATAGCAATCAGCCCAAGCATTTT. Its translation: CASSYSPYSNQPKHF.

V gene TRBV2 combines with J gene TRBJ1-3; D is ambiguous. Trimming took off 6 bases at V and 2 bases at J, with 8 bases between the two ends. The CDR3 contains 13 residues. Germline V gene lookup returns CDR1 SNHLY and CDR2 FYNNEI. The CDR3 DNA is TGTGCCAGCAGCAGAGACGCTGGAAACACCATATATTTT. Translated: CASSRDAGNTIYF.

Regarding this clonotype: A read error may be the cause here, since a much bigger clone is one base away. The chain combines TRBV6-1 with TRBJ2-1, with D unresolved. The germline gives CDR1 MNHNS, CDR2 SASEGT. The CDR3 totals 13 residues. In DNA form, the CDR3 reads TGTGCCAGCAAGGAGTTTCCCTACGATGAGCAGTTCTTC. Protein product: CASKEFPYDEQFF.

There are a few counts of this clonotype. The chain is built from TRBV20-1 and TRBJ2-3; 7 bases are a match to TRBD2. Per the germline V gene, CDR1 is DFQATT and CDR2 is SNEGSKA (reference sequence). With V trimmed by 6 bases and J by 3 bases, 6 bases remained unmatched. The CDR3 covers 13 residues. The CDR3 region is CSALAEQTDTQYF. For the CDR3, the DNA is TGCAGTGCCCTAGCGGAGCAGACAGATACGCAGTATTTT.

In its sample, this clonotype was seen many times. The CDR3 is CASSPEIDSTDTQYF. The CDR3 region has the DNA TGTGCCAGCTCCCCGGAGATAGACAGCACAGATACGCAGTATTTT. The chain links TRBV18 to TRBJ2-3, with no clear D. The CDR3 sequence is 15 residues long. V lost 6 bases to trimming and J lost 0 bases, with 13 bases between them. Germline loops: CDR1 KGHSH, CDR2 LQKENI. Complete variable domain (other parts from reference TRBV18 and TRBJ2-3): NAGVMQNPRHLVRRRGQEARLRCSPMKGHSHVYWYRQLPEEGLKFMVYLQKENIIDESGMPKERFSAEFPKEGPSILRIQQVVRGDSAAYFCASSPEIDSTDTQYFGPGTRLTVL.

To note about this clonotype: Possible read error: a much larger clone is one base away. The chain uses TRBV15 and TRBJ2-3; D perhaps matches TRBD2 (5 bases). CDR3 size: 14 residues. V lost 5 bases and J 6 bases, leaving 15 bases between the germline ends. Germline values: CDR1 LNHNV, CDR2 YYDKDF (reference sequence). The CDR3 nucleotides read TGTGCCACCAGCTTAGCGCGGTCTAGCGATACGCAGTATTTT. Residues: CATSLARSSDTQYF.

This clonotype was found many times. The chain recombines TRBV28 with TRBJ2-7, with a tentative D call TRBD1 (5 bases). CDR3 size: 14 residues. Germline lookup yields CDR1 MDHEN and CDR2 SYDVKM. V was shortened by 3 bases and J by 0 bases, with 9 bases between the two germline ends. CDR3 nucleotide sequence: TGTGCCAGCAGTTTCATAAGGGGCTCCTACGAGCAGTACTTC. This sequence encodes CASSFIRGSYEQYF.

In this sample, this clonotype turned up a few times. The chain recombines TRBV12-3 or TRBV12-4 with TRBJ2-5, with D unresolved. The CDR3 has 13 residues. V lost 7 bases, J lost 4 bases, and 13 bases lay in between. The CDR3, as DNA: TGTGCCAGCACCCTTGCCATGGGAGAGACCCAGTACTTC. Translating it yields CASTLAMGETQYF.